This T cell receptor beta chain emerged from a study of cytotoxic CD8 clonotypes in ibrutinib-treated CLL. The repertoire was sequenced with immunoSEQ multiplex PCR; TCRdb's copy has only in-frame clones and lacks some. The sample shows approximately 320,000 clones, 67% of them seen only once. A note on this clone: Mismatch with germline at one junction end may stem from a read error.

The CDR3 has 11 amino acids. This specimen was PBMCs, taken after 36 months of ibrutinib treatment. This chain joins TRBV23-1 and TRBJ2-5, with 7 nucleotides matching TRBD1. TRBV23-1 belongs to the ORF category, with a function that is uncertain. The sequence came from a human donor with chronic lymphocytic leukemia. The CDR3 DNA sequence: TGCGCCAGCAGTCAACTCCGGGACAGCCACTTC. Translated: CASSQLRDSHF.